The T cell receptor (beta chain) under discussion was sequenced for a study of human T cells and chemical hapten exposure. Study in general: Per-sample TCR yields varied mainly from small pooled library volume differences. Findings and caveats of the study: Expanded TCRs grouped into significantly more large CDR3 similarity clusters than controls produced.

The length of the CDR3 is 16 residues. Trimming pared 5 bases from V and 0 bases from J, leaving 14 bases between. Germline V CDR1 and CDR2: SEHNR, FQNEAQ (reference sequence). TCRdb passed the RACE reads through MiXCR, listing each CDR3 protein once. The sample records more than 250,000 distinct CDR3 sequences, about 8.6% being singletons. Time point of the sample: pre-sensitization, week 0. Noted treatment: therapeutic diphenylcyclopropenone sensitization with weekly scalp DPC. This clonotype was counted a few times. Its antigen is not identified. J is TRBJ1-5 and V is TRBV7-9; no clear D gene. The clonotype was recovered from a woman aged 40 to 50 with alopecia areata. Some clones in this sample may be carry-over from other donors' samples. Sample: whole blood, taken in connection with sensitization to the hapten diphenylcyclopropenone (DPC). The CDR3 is CASSHGPGGSNQPQHF. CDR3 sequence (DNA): TGTGCCAGCAGCCATGGTCCGGGAGGTAGCAATCAGCCCCAGCATTTT.